The 3 T cell receptor beta chains listed next were all sequenced from one sample in a study of shared T cell receptors in the human thymus. Clones were sequenced by immunoSEQ multiplex PCR, and TCRdb holds only the in-frame ones, with some missing. The table includes about 660,000 clones, about 90% detected once. This same sample was also taken into another study, of human thymus T cells.

The specimen was thymocytes. Receptor source: a boy under two years old with a congenital heart defect.

The rearrangement links TRBV11-2 to TRBJ1-5, with 7 bases fitting TRBD1. This CDR3 region has 17 residues. Looked up from germline, CDR1 is SGHAT and CDR2 is FQNNGV. Trimming at V came to 1 base and at J to 3 bases, leaving 9 bases not matched to a gene. The CDR3 spells CASSLGKTGQVNQPQHF. Written as DNA, the CDR3 is TGTGCCAGCAGCTTAGGGAAGACAGGGCAGGTCAATCAGCCCCAGCATTTT.

This clone is a singleton in its sample. The rearrangement joins TRBV11-1 to TRBJ2-1; D unclear. The CDR3 loop spans 11 amino acids. Germline V CDR1 and CDR2: SGHAT, FQDESV (reference sequence). The V end was cut by 4 bases, the J end by 9 bases, with 7 bases between. The CDR3 is CASSSLVEQFF. CDR3 DNA sequence: TGTGCCAGCAGCTCCCTAGTTGAGCAGTTCTTC.

The CDR3 region has the DNA TGTGCCAGCAGGTGGACTAGCGGGGGGAATGAGCAGTTCTTC. It yields the protein CASRWTSGGNEQFF. The genes are TRBV6-5 and TRBJ2-1; 14 nucleotides align to TRBD2. Trimming removed 6 bases from V and 7 bases from J; junction bases left unmatched: 2. The CDR3 has 14 amino acids. CDR1 and CDR2 (germline): MNHEY, SVGAGI.